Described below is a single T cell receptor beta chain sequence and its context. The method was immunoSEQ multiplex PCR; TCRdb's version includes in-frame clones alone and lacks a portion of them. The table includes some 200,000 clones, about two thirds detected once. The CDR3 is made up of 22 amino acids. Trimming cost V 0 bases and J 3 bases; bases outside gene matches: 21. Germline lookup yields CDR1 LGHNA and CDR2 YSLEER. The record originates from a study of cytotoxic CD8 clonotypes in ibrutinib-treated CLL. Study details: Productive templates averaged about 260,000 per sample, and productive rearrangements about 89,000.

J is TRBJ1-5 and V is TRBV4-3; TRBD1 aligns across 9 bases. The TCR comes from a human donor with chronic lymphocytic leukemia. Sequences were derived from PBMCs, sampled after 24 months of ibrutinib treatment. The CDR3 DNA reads TGCGCCAGCAGCCAAGAGTACACAGCCTACTCCCGGACAGGGGTCACCAATCAGCCCCAGCATTTT. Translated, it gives CASSQEYTAYSRTGVTNQPQHF.